This TCR beta chain came from a study of shared clonotypes between healthy human individuals. Study findings and constraints: The researchers took only blood, and tissue repertoires probably look different.

This table comes from immunoSEQ multiplex PCR, and its TCRdb copy is limited to in-frame clones, with some not included. Among about a million clones listed, 70% to 80% were seen once. Germline CDR1 is LNHDA and CDR2 is SQIVND (reference sequence). V lost 4 bases to trimming and J lost 6 bases; unmatched junction nucleotides: 4. The CDR3 spans 16 residues. As regards this clone: Its cognate antigen is unknown.

This rearrangement joins TRBV19 to TRBJ2-1; TRBD2 agrees at 15 bases. This receptor was identified in a man aged 18-30 years in good health. Some clones in this sample may be carry-over from other donors' samples. The sample taken for sequencing was memory CD4+ T cells from PBMCs. The subset is: CD45RA-negative fraction. The CDR3 region has the DNA TGTGCCAGTAGTACGGGACTAGCGGGAGGTGGCAATGAGCAGTTCTTC. Amino acids: CASSTGLAGGGNEQFF.